This T cell receptor (beta chain) was documented in a study of cytomegalovirus exposure and HLA in healthy donors. Amplification used 60 Vbeta primers and 13 Jbeta primers. Using immunoSEQ multiplex PCR, the repertoire was profiled, and TCRdb retains in-frame clones only, with some absent. The table has around 110,000 clones, about 80% seen once. Sequenced sample: PBMCs. The source is a man aged 30 to 45 in good health and CMV-seronegative.

The CDR3 here is CASSSGSGQPQHF. CDR3 sequence (DNA): TGTGCCAGCAGCTCAGGGTCCGGTCAGCCCCAGCATTTT. J is TRBJ1-5 and V is TRBV25-1, with D maybe TRBD1 (5 bases). This CDR3 has 13 amino acids. Trimming pared 6 bases from V and 6 bases from J, leaving 12 bases between. The germline gives CDR1 MGHDK, CDR2 SYGVNS.